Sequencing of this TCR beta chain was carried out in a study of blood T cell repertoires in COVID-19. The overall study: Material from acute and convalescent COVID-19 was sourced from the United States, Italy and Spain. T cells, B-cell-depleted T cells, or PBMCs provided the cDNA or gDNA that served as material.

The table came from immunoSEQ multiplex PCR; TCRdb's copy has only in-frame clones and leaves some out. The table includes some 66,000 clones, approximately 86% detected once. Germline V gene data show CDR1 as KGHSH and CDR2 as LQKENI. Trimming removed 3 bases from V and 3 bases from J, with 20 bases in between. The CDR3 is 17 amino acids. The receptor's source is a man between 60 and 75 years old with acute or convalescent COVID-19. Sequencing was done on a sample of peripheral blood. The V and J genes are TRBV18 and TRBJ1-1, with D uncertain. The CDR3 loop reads CASSPSVGLLADTEAFF. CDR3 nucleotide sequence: TGTGCCAGCTCACCGTCCGTTGGACTACTGGCGGACACTGAAGCTTTCTTT.